This entry lists 25 T cell receptor beta chains sequenced from one sample in a study of cytomegalovirus exposure and HLA in healthy donors. It was with 60 Vbeta and 13 Jbeta primers that the PCR ran. Measured with immunoSEQ multiplex PCR; TCRdb has only the in-frame clones, and not every one. Here the sample spans 150,000 or so clones, around 80% being singletons. Sequenced: PBMCs. The receptors stem from a woman between 40 and 50 years old in good health and CMV-seropositive.

The rearrangement links TRBV7-6 to TRBJ2-6; D might be TRBD1 (6 bases). CDR1 is SGHVS and CDR2 is FNYEAQ in the germline V gene. This CDR3 has 18 amino acids. Trimming pared 4 bases from V and 5 bases from J, leaving 21 bases between. CDR3 region: CASSSVGAQGLWANVLTF. The DNA for the CDR3 is TGTGCCAGCAGCTCGGTCGGAGCACAGGGTCTCTGGGCCAACGTCCTGACTTTC. The entire variable domain, with the rest obtained from reference TRBV7-6 and TRBJ2-6, is as follows: GAGVSQSPRYKVTKRGQDVALRCDPISGHVSLYWYRQALGQGPEFLTYFNYEAQQDKSGLPNDRFSAERPEGSISTLTIQRTEQRDSAMYRCASSSVGAQGLWANVLTFGAGSRLTVL.

This sequence joins TRBV5-1 and TRBJ2-5; 9 bases are a match to TRBD1. The length of the CDR3 is 15 residues. Germline V lookup: CDR1 SGHRS, CDR2 YFSETQ. J lost 3 bases, V lost 7 bases, and 10 bases had no gene match. The CDR3 is CASGNRGLNEETQYF. In nucleotides, the CDR3 is TGCGCCAGCGGTAACAGGGGGCTGAACGAAGAGACCCAGTACTTC.

The V and J genes are TRBV4-2 and TRBJ1-5; tentatively, D is TRBD1 (5 bases). The CDR3 contains 16 residues. V gave up 2 bases and J gave up 1 base, with 12 bases separating them. CDR1 is LGHNA, CDR2 YNFKEQ, per germline. The CDR3 DNA follows: TGTGCCAGCAGCCAAACTTCAGGGCTAAGCAATCAGCCCCAGCATTTT. This translates into CASSQTSGLSNQPQHF.

The gene calls are TRBV28 and TRBJ2-7; D not resolved. V was trimmed by 6 bases and J by 9 bases, leaving 12 bases between them. In germline, CDR1 is MDHEN, CDR2 SYDVKM. The CDR3 sequence is 11 residues long. CDR3 in DNA: TGTGCCAGCAGCGTGAGAGGTATGCAGTACTTC. Protein: CASSVRGMQYF.

This chain joins TRBV28 and TRBJ2-2; 12 bases map to TRBD2. The germline V gene encodes CDR1 MDHEN and CDR2 SYDVKM. CDR3 length: 15 residues. With V trimmed by 7 bases and J by 4 bases, 4 bases remained unmatched. The CDR3 sequence: CASTVTSGSTGELFF. The CDR3 DNA sequence: TGTGCCAGCACCGTGACTAGCGGGAGCACCGGGGAGCTGTTTTTT.

The V call is TRBV7-3, the J call TRBJ2-2; 9 bases are shared with TRBD1. CDR1 is SGHTA and CDR2 is FQGTGA in the germline V gene. The V and J ends lost 3 bases and 4 bases, in that order; junction bases with no gene match: 12. CDR3 size: 18 residues. CDR3 protein: CASSFPSSGQGRTGELFF. The CDR3 DNA reads as TGTGCCAGCAGCTTCCCCTCCTCGGGACAGGGTCGCACCGGGGAGCTGTTTTTT.

This chain connects TRBV5-6 to TRBJ1-2, with D hard to call. CDR1 SGHDT and CDR2 YYEEEE come from the germline V gene. Between the trimmed V and J ends, which lost 3 bases and 2 bases, there was a span of 17 bases. This CDR3 region has 16 residues. CDR3 DNA: TGTGCCAGCAGCTCAAGCGGCCCCTTGGGAAACTATGGCTACACCTTC. Translated: CASSSSGPLGNYGYTF.

This chain connects TRBV7-2 to TRBJ1-5, with 8 bases aligning to TRBD1. J was trimmed by 4 bases and V by 1 base; bases with no gene match: 3. Germline CDR1 SGHTA, CDR2 FQGNSA. The CDR3 loop spans 15 amino acids. The CDR3: CASSLGGTGNQPQHF. The CDR3 nucleotides are TGTGCCAGCAGCTTAGGAGGGACAGGAAATCAGCCCCAGCATTTT.

The CDR3 sequence: CAWSRGGGNGVRSDTQYF. Written as DNA, the CDR3 is TGTGCCTGGAGCCGAGGGGGGGGCAACGGGGTGAGGTCAGATACGCAGTATTTT. The chain is built from TRBV30 and TRBJ2-3; a weak D match, TRBD2 (7 bases). Trimming shortened V by 3 bases and J by 4 bases, and 26 bases separated the two germline ends. This CDR3 contains 18 residues. Germline CDR1 reads GTSNPN; CDR2 reads SVGIG (reference sequence).

The chain couples TRBV6-5 to TRBJ2-3, with D hard to call. V was clipped by 0 bases and J by 0 bases, with 7 bases between them. The germline CDR1 and CDR2 sequences are MNHEY and SVGAGI. The CDR3 length is 15 residues. The CDR3: CASSYSGASTDTQYF. The CDR3 nucleotides are TGTGCCAGCAGTTACTCTGGAGCTAGCACAGATACGCAGTATTTT.

J is TRBJ2-1 and V is TRBV5-1; perhaps TRBD2 as D (5 bases). Germline CDR1 SGHRS, CDR2 YFSETQ. The germline V and J ends were trimmed by 0 bases and 0 bases, with 10 bases remaining between them. The CDR3 extends over 16 amino acids. CDR3 residues: CASSLGGQSSYNEQFF. In DNA, the CDR3 is TGCGCCAGCAGCTTGGGAGGGCAGAGCTCCTACAATGAGCAGTTCTTC.

V is TRBV5-1 and J is TRBJ2-7; 10 bases align to TRBD2. V shed 0 bases, J shed 6 bases, and the junction held 3 bases outside the gene matches. The CDR3 has 14 amino acids. Germline V gene sequence: CDR1 SGHRS, CDR2 YFSETQ. This chain's CDR3 is CASSLGSGRVEQYF. The CDR3 nucleotides are TGCGCCAGCAGCTTGGGGAGCGGGAGGGTCGAGCAGTACTTC.

The chain recombines TRBV9 with TRBJ1-4; 9 bases fit TRBD1. The length of the CDR3 is 16 residues. Germline values: CDR1 SGDLS, CDR2 YYNGEE. V trimming: 3 bases; J trimming: 8 bases; junction bases outside the gene matches: 11. The CDR3 DNA is TGTGCCAGCAGCGGAGACGCCGGGACAGGGACCGAAAAACTGTTTTTT. It translates to CASSGDAGTGTEKLFF.

J is TRBJ2-2 and V is TRBV5-1; 9 positions agree with TRBD2. V shed 7 bases and J 3 bases; nucleotides not matched to a gene: 10. Germline values: CDR1 SGHRS, CDR2 YFSETQ. The CDR3 length is 16 residues. In nucleotides, the CDR3 is TGCGCCAGCGGGGACCAAGTAGCGGGAGACACCGGGGAGCTGTTTTTT. Encoded protein: CASGDQVAGDTGELFF.

V gene TRBV5-8 combines with J gene TRBJ1-2; TRBD1 matches at 8 bases. Trimming at V came to 4 bases and at J to 0 bases, leaving 11 bases not matched to a gene. CDR3 length: 17 residues. The germline V gene encodes CDR1 SGHTS and CDR2 YDEGEE. The CDR3 spells CASSLYRGGDANYGYTF. CDR3 coding DNA: TGTGCCAGCAGCCTATACAGGGGGGGAGATGCTAACTATGGCTACACCTTC.

V gene TRBV10-3 combines with J gene TRBJ2-6, with 7 nucleotides matching TRBD2. V was clipped by 6 bases and J by 1 base; unmatched bases: 0. Germline V gene lookup returns CDR1 ENHRY and CDR2 SYGVKD. The CDR3 has 14 amino acids. The CDR3 region has the DNA TGTGCCATCAGCGGGAGGTCTGGGGCCAACGTCCTGACTTTC. This encodes CAISGRSGANVLTF.

The V and J genes are TRBV2 and TRBJ2-7, with 9 nucleotides matching TRBD1. Per germline, CDR1 SNHLY and CDR2 FYNNEI. Trimming took 5 bases from V and 6 from J; bases not matched to a gene: 8. The CDR3 is made up of 14 amino acids. For the CDR3, the DNA is TGTGCCAGCAGTCGACAGGGGGAAGTGGGCGAGCAGTACTTC. It encodes CASSRQGEVGEQYF.

This chain connects TRBV5-1 to TRBJ1-6; D is unclear. The ends were cut back, 0 bases at V and 7 bases at J, with 11 bases in the middle. The CDR3 length is 15 residues. CDR1 is SGHRS and CDR2 is YFSETQ in the germline V gene. DNA of the CDR3: TGCGCCAGCAGCTTGGGGAGAGGAGGGAATTCACCCCTCCACTTT. Its protein is CASSLGRGGNSPLHF.

The J gene is TRBJ2-7, the V gene TRBV6-1, with a tentative D call TRBD2 (6 bases). V lost 1 base and J lost 0, with 19 bases in between. The CDR3 contains 18 residues. CDR1 MNHNS and CDR2 SASEGT come from the germline V gene. CDR3 sequence (DNA): TGTGCCAGCAGTGAAGGGGATCTACGGGGGACCAACTCCTACGAGCAGTACTTC. Its protein product is CASSEGDLRGTNSYEQYF.

This clone was observed a handful of times. Written as DNA, the CDR3 is TGTGCCAGTAGTACCCAGTGGACAGGGCAGCCCCAGCATTTT. Protein: CASSTQWTGQPQHF. This rearrangement joins TRBV19 to TRBJ1-5; TRBD1 matches at 8 bases. There are 14 residues in the CDR3. Germline V gives CDR1 LNHDA, CDR2 SQIVND (reference sequence). J lost 7 bases, V lost 4 bases, and 6 bases had no gene match. Drawing the rest from reference TRBV19 and TRBJ1-5, the complete variable domain is DGGITQSPKYLFRKEGQNVTLSCEQNLNHDAMYWYRQDPGQGLRLIYYSQIVNDFQKGDIAEGYSVSREKKESFPLTVTSAQKNPTAFYLCASSTQWTGQPQHFGDGTRLSIL.

The J gene is TRBJ2-4, the V gene TRBV28; perhaps TRBD2 as D (6 bases). This CDR3 is 15 amino acids long. Trimming left V 5 bases short and J 6 bases short, with 17 bases between. CDR1 and CDR2 (germline): MDHEN, SYDVKM. This CDR3 is CASSRGFGSSNIQYF. For the CDR3, the DNA is TGTGCCAGCAGTCGGGGGTTCGGGTCCTCAAACATTCAGTACTTC.

The chain uses TRBV12-5 and TRBJ2-1; 12 bases are shared with TRBD2. Germline trimming cut 3 bases from V and 0 bases from J; bases unmatched to any gene: 12. CDR1 is LGHNT and CDR2 is FRNRAP in the germline V gene. The CDR3 length is 20 residues. This chain's CDR3 is CASGFAPLAGGLSSYNEQFF. The CDR3 DNA is TGTGCTAGTGGTTTTGCCCCCCTAGCGGGAGGGCTTAGCTCCTACAATGAGCAGTTCTTC.

In this sample, this clone turned up once. This chain uses TRBV15 with TRBJ2-2, with unresolved D. CDR1 and CDR2 (germline): LNHNV, YYDKDF (reference sequence). This CDR3 has 14 amino acids. V dropped 3 bases and J dropped 5 bases, with 10 bases sitting between them. This CDR3 is CATSRIRETGELFF. The DNA for the CDR3 is TGTGCCACCAGCAGGATACGAGAAACCGGGGAGCTGTTTTTT.

The chain recombines TRBV5-4 with TRBJ1-1; the D is unclear. The V gene lost 5 bases and the J gene lost 5 bases, with 13 bases spanning the gap. The CDR3 spans 13 residues. The germline CDR1 and CDR2 sequences are SGHNT and YYREEE (reference sequence). CDR3 region: CASSRDSRTEAFF. The DNA of the CDR3 is TGTGCCAGCAGTCGTGACTCGAGGACTGAAGCTTTCTTT.

The chain combines TRBV29-1 with TRBJ2-5, with 7 positions matching TRBD1. In germline, CDR1 is SQVTM, CDR2 ANQGSEA. The CDR3 spans 14 residues. Germline trimming cut 6 bases from V and 2 bases from J; bases unmatched to any gene: 9. The CDR3 region is CSVPDRDIQETQYF. In DNA form, the CDR3 reads TGCAGCGTCCCCGACAGGGATATTCAAGAGACCCAGTACTTC.